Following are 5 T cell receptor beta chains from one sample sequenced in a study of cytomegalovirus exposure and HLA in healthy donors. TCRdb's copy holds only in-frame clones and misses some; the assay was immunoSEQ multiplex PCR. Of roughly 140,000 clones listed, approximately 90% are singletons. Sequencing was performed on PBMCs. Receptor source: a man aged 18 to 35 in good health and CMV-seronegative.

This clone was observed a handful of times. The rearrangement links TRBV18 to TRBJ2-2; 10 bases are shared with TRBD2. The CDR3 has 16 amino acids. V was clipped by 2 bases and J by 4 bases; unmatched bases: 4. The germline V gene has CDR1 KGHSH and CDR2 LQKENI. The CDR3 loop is CASSPSGRAVTGELFF. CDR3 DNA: TGTGCCAGCTCACCAAGCGGGAGGGCCGTCACCGGGGAGCTGTTTTTT.

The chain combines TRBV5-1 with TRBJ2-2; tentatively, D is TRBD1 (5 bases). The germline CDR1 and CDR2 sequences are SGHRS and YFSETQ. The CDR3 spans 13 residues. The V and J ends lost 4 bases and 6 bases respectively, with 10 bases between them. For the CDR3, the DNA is TGCGCCAGCAGCCTACAGGATCCCGGGGAGCTGTTTTTT. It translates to CASSLQDPGELFF.

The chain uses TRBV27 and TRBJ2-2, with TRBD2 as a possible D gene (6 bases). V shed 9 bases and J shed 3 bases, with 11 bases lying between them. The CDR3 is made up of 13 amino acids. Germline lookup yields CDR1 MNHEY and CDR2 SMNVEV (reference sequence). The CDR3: CASKSGYTGELFF. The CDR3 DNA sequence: TGTGCCAGTAAAAGCGGGTACACCGGGGAGCTGTTTTTT.

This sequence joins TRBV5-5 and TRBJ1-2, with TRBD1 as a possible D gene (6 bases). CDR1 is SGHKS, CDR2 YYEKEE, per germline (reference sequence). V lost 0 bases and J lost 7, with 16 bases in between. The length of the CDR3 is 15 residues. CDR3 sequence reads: CASSLGTQGVLGYTF. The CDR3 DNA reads TGTGCCAGCAGCTTGGGGACACAGGGAGTTCTTGGCTACACCTTC.

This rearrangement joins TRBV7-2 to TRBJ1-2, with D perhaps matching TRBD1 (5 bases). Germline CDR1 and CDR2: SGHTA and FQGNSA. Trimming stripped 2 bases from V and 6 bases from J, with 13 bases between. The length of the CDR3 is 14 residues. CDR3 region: CASSLQRGRNGYTF. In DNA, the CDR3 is TGTGCCAGCAGCTTACAAAGGGGCCGGAATGGCTACACCTTC.